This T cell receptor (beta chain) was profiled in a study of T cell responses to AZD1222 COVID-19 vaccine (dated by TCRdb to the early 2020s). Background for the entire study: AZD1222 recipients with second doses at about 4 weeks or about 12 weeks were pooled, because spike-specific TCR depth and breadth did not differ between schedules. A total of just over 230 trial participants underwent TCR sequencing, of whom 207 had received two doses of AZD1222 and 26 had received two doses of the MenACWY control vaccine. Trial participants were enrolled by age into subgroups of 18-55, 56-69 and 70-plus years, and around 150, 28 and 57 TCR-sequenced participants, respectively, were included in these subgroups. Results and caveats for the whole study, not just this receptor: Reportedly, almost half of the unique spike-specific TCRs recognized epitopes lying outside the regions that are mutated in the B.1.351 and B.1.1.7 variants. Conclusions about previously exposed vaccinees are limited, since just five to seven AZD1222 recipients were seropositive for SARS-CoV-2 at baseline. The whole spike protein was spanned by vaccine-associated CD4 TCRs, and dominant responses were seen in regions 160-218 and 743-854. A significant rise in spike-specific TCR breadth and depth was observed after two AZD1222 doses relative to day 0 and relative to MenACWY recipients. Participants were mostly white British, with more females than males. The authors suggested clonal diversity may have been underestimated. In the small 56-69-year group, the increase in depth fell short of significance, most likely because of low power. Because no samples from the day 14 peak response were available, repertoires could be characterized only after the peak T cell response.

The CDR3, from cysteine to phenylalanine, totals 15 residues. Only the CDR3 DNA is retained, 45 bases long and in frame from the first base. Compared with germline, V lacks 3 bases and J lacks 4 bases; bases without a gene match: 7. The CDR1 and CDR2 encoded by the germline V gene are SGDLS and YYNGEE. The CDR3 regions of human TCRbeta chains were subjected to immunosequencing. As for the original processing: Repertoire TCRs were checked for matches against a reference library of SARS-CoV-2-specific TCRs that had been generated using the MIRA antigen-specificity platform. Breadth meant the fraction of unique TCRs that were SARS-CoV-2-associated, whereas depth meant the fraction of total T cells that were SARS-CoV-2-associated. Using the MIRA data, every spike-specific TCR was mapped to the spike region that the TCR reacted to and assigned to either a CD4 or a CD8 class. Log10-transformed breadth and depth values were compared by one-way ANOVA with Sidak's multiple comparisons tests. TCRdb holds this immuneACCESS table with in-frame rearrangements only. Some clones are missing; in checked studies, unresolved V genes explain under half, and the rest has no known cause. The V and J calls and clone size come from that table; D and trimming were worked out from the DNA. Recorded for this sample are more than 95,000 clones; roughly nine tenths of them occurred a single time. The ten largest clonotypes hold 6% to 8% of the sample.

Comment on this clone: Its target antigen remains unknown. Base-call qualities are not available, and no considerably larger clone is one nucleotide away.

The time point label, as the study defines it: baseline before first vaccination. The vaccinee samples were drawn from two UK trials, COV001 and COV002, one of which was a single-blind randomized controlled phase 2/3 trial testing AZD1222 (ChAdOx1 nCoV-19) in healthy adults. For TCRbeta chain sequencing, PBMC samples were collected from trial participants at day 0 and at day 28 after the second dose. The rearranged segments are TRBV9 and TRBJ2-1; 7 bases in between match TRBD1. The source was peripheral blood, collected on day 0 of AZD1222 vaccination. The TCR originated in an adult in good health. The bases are TGTGCCAGCAGCGCGAGGGACAGAGCATACAATGAGCAGTTCTTC. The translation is CASSARDRAYNEQFF. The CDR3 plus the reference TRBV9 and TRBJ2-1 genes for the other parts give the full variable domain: DSGVTQTPKHLITATGQRVTLRCSPRSGDLSVYWYQQSLDQGLQFLIQYYNGEERAKGNILERFSAQQFPDLHSELNLSSLELGDSALYFCASSARDRAYNEQFFGPGTRLTVL.